Reported below is one T cell receptor (beta chain). The data were obtained in a study of naive and memory T cell subsets. Germline V lookup: CDR1 SQVTM, CDR2 ANQGSEA. The CDR3 covers 12 residues. Between the trimmed V and J ends, which lost 5 bases and 5 bases, there was a span of 10 bases. Treatment here: skin biopsy from PPD injection site in Mantoux-positive individual. The library had UMIs added by 3' ligation of an oligonucleotide to TCR cDNA. Amplification of ligated cDNA took four PCR rounds with SP2 and nested alpha and beta constant primers. TCRdb ran MiXCR on the UMI-ligation and nested PCR reads and lists one entry per CDR3 protein. The sample carries 35,000 to 40,000 distinct CDR3 sequences, approximately 11% recorded once.

This sample comprised skin, obtained from a tuberculin skin test site. The genes are TRBV29-1 and TRBJ2-1; D is unclear. The source is an adult in good health. CDR3 protein: CSVRKPNNEQFF. Here the CDR3 DNA reads TGCAGCGTTCGTAAACCGAACAATGAGCAGTTCTTC.